The sequence of this TCR beta chain was determined in a study of T cell changes during pregnancy in multiple sclerosis. The CDR3 runs 15 residues. Trimming cost V 4 bases and J 5 bases, with 17 bases left between them. The table came from immunoSEQ multiplex PCR; TCRdb's copy has only in-frame clones and leaves some out. This table has 90,000 to 120,000 clones, 85% to 95% appearing once. Sequences were derived from peripheral blood, sampled before pregnancy. This receptor was taken from a female donor with multiple sclerosis, enrolled in a pregnancy study. The rearrangement links TRBV23-1 to TRBJ1-2; tentative D call: TRBD1 (5 bases). TRBV23-1 is recorded as an ORF, its role being uncertain. The CDR3 loop reads CASSRGARGRYGYTF. The CDR3 bases are TGCGCCAGCAGTCGTGGGGCGCGGGGGAGGTATGGCTACACCTTC.